The entry below describes one T cell receptor (beta chain). Its antigen is undetermined. Time point: patch test 1, 2 weeks after DPC sensitization. Treatment indicated: therapeutic diphenylcyclopropenone sensitization with weekly scalp DPC. The drawing of blood occurred before each patch test was applied. The data stem from a study of human T cells and chemical hapten exposure. Study-wide results and limits: Expanded TCRs clustered into significantly more large CDR3 similarity groups than controls, the analysis revealed.

For the library, individual cDNA molecules each received unique molecular identifiers. Each CDR3 protein gets one entry after TCRdb re-called the RACE reads with MiXCR. Of roughly 70,000 distinct CDR3 sequences in the sample, 25% to 40% were seen once. This CDR3 has 13 amino acids. V lost 6 bases and J 3 bases, leaving 12 bases between the germline ends. Germline-derived CDR1 and CDR2 are DFQATT and SNEGSKA (reference sequence). The chain combines TRBV20-1 with TRBJ1-5; possible D gene TRBD1, 5 bases. The receptor was isolated from a man aged 40-49 years with alopecia areata. Some clones in this sample may be carry-over from other donors' samples. This material consisted of whole blood, taken in connection with sensitization to the hapten diphenylcyclopropenone (DPC). The DNA of the CDR3 is TGCAGTGCGAGCGGGACTTCCAATCAGCCCCAGCATTTT. Protein sequence: CSASGTSNQPQHF.